Below are 20 T cell receptor beta chains sequenced from a single sample in a study of blood T cell repertoires in COVID-19. Sequencing was performed with immunoSEQ multiplex PCR; in TCRdb, only in-frame clones are kept and a portion is missing. The sample lists 250,000 to 350,000 clones, about 88% occurring once. The sequencing sample was made of peripheral blood. The receptor source for this set is a human donor with COVID-19, enrolled during active disease. The donor label of this sample is uncertain.

The chain is built from TRBV7-3 and TRBJ2-5; a weak D match, TRBD1 (6 bases). Between the trimmed V and J ends, which lost 6 bases and 5 bases, there was a span of 16 bases. This CDR3 contains 14 residues. CDR1 is SGHTA and CDR2 is FQGTGA in the germline V gene. CDR3 bases: TGTGCCAGCAGTCAGACCGGGACAAAGGAGACCCAGTACTTC. As protein: CASSQTGTKETQYF.

The rearrangement uses TRBV15 and TRBJ2-2, with D possibly TRBD2 on 6 matching bases. The length of the CDR3 is 17 residues. The germline V and J ends were trimmed by 0 bases and 1 base, with 12 bases remaining between them. Germline V gives CDR1 LNHNV, CDR2 YYDKDF (reference sequence). In DNA form, the CDR3 reads TGTGCCACCAGCAGAGATTTAGTGCGGGGGAACACCGGGGAGCTGTTTTTT. Amino acid sequence: CATSRDLVRGNTGELFF. The full variable domain, completed using reference TRBV15 and TRBJ2-2, is DAMVIQNPRYQVTQFGKPVTLSCSQTLNHNVMYWYQQKSSQAPKLLFHYYDKDFNNEADTPDNFQSRRPNTSFCFLDIRSPGLGDTAMYLCATSRDLVRGNTGELFFGEGSRLTVL.

This clone was counted a few times. V and J are TRBV5-6 and TRBJ1-4; TRBD1 might be the D (6 bases). The CDR3 is 15 residues long. Germline V gene data show CDR1 as SGHDT and CDR2 as YYEEEE. The V end was cut by 4 bases, the J end by 6 bases, with 16 bases between. The CDR3 loop is CASSLYGGPDEKLFF. For the CDR3, the DNA is TGTGCCAGCAGCCTGTACGGGGGGCCCGATGAAAAACTGTTTTTT.

The rearrangement links TRBV11-1 to TRBJ2-7; TRBD2 agrees at 13 bases. Germline V gene data show CDR1 as SGHAT and CDR2 as FQDESV (reference sequence). V gave up 4 bases and J gave up 5 bases; unmatched junction bases: 8. The CDR3 runs 16 residues. The CDR3 DNA is TGTGCCAGCAGCTCCGAGTGGACTAGCGGGAGTGACGAGCAGTACTTC. Translating gives CASSSEWTSGSDEQYF. Based on the CDR3 plus reference TRBV11-1 and TRBJ2-7, the full variable domain is EAEVAQSPRYKITEKSQAVAFWCDPISGHATLYWYRQILGQGPELLVQFQDESVVDDSQLPKDRFSAERLKGVDSTLKIQPAELGDSAMYLCASSSEWTSGSDEQYFGPGTRLTVT.

The CDR3 is CASSPSPTEYQETQYF. CDR3 in DNA: TGTGCCAGCAGTCCGAGCCCGACAGAGTACCAAGAGACCCAGTACTTC. The chain combines TRBV28 with TRBJ2-5; tentatively, D is TRBD1 (5 bases). V dropped 5 bases and J dropped 0 bases, with 16 bases sitting between them. This CDR3 has 16 amino acids. From germline, CDR1 is MDHEN and CDR2 SYDVKM.

The J gene is TRBJ2-3, the V gene TRBV4-1, with 11 bases lining up with TRBD1. The V and J ends lost 0 bases and 3 bases, in that order; junction bases with no gene match: 2. Per germline, CDR1 MGHRA and CDR2 YSYEKL. The CDR3 consists of 16 residues. CDR3 amino acids: CASSQEGTGGTDTQYF. The CDR3, as DNA: TGCGCCAGCAGCCAAGAGGGGACAGGGGGAACAGATACGCAGTATTTT.

This chain uses TRBV19 with TRBJ1-2; 7 bases agree with TRBD1. V shed 3 bases, J shed 3 bases, and the junction held 7 bases outside the gene matches. CDR3 length: 15 residues. Germline CDR1 reads LNHDA; CDR2 reads SQIVND (reference sequence). The CDR3 sequence is CASSIGRDRDYGYTF. The CDR3 nucleotides read TGTGCCAGTAGTATCGGTCGGGACAGAGACTATGGCTACACCTTC. Full variable domain (outside the CDR3, taken from reference TRBV19 and TRBJ1-2): DGGITQSPKYLFRKEGQNVTLSCEQNLNHDAMYWYRQDPGQGLRLIYYSQIVNDFQKGDIAEGYSVSREKKESFPLTVTSAQKNPTAFYLCASSIGRDRDYGYTFGSGTRLTVV.

This clone turned up a few times. Its ends do not fully match the called genes, so a read error is possible. V gene TRBV3-1 (or the pseudogene TRBV3-2) combines with J gene TRBJ2-7; maybe TRBD1 (5 bases). The CDR3 has 11 amino acids. Germline V gene sequence: CDR1 LGHDT, CDR2 YNNKEL (reference sequence). The CDR3 region is CASSQGAGWDF. CDR3 nucleotide sequence: TGTGCCAGCAGCCAAGGTGCAGGGTGGGACTTC.

The chain has TRBV9 and TRBJ1-1; 8 bases are shared with TRBD1. V was clipped by 2 bases and J by 2 bases; unmatched bases: 5. This CDR3 is 15 amino acids long. The germline CDR1 and CDR2 sequences are SGDLS and YYNGEE. The CDR3 region is CASSVGRGRNTEAFF. The CDR3 DNA is TGTGCCAGCAGCGTCGGCAGGGGGCGAAACACTGAAGCTTTCTTT.

As DNA, the CDR3 is TGTGCCAGCAGCTTGGGACTGGGACAGGAAAACACTGAAGCTTTCTTT. It specifies CASSLGLGQENTEAFF. V is TRBV11-1 and J is TRBJ1-1; 8 positions agree with TRBD1. The J segment lost 2 bases and the V segment lost 3 bases, leaving 8 bases of the junction unmatched. Germline values: CDR1 SGHAT, CDR2 FQDESV (reference sequence). The CDR3 is 16 residues long.

V gene TRBV9 combines with J gene TRBJ1-2, with D maybe TRBD1 (5 bases). Germline V gene sequence: CDR1 SGDLS, CDR2 YYNGEE. This CDR3 has 15 amino acids. V gave up 3 bases and J gave up 10 bases, with 22 bases separating them. CDR3 sequence: CASSALGGQGEIYTF. The CDR3 DNA sequence: TGTGCCAGCAGCGCCCTGGGTGGGCAGGGTGAGATCTACACCTTC.

The chain is built from TRBV5-1 and TRBJ2-7; 9 positions match TRBD2. The CDR3 extends over 16 amino acids. Germline assignment: CDR1 SGHRS and CDR2 YFSETQ. J lost 6 bases, V lost 3 bases, and 13 bases had no gene match. CDR3 DNA: TGCGCCAGCAGCTCCTTTCATACGGGACTAGCCGGCGAGCAGTACTTC. Its protein is CASSSFHTGLAGEQYF.

This clone was counted ten times or more. The chain combines TRBV30 with TRBJ2-1; D is ambiguous. The V gene's germline CDR1 is GTSNPN and CDR2 SVGIG (reference sequence). There are 12 residues in the CDR3. The V end was cut by 4 bases, the J end by 4 bases, with 8 bases between. The CDR3 DNA sequence: TGTGCCTGGAAAAGACTGTACAATGAGCAGTTCTTC. It codes for CAWKRLYNEQFF.

The J gene is TRBJ1-4, the V gene TRBV2; D possibly corresponds to TRBD1 (5 bases). The CDR3 is 15 residues long. Germline V gene sequence: CDR1 SNHLY, CDR2 FYNNEI. The ends were cut back, 7 bases at V and 3 bases at J, with 15 bases in the middle. CDR3 DNA sequence: TGTGCCAGCAATTCACTCCAGGGTTCTAATGAAAAACTGTTTTTT. Its translation is CASNSLQGSNEKLFF. The full variable domain, with the rest looked up from reference TRBV2 and TRBJ1-4, is EPEVTQTPSHQVTQMGQEVILRCVPISNHLYFYWYRQILGQKVEFLVSFYNNEISEKSEIFDDQFSVERPDGSNFTLKIRSTKLEDSAMYFCASNSLQGSNEKLFFGSGTQLSVL.

This chain connects TRBV12-5 to TRBJ1-6; unclear D gene. V dropped 1 base and J dropped 2 bases, with 6 bases sitting between them. The CDR3 totals 15 residues. Germline lookup yields CDR1 LGHNT and CDR2 FRNRAP. Written as DNA, the CDR3 is TGTGCTAGTGGTTTGGACTTCCCCTATAATTCACCCCTCCACTTT. Translated, it gives CASGLDFPYNSPLHF.

The rearrangement links TRBV27 to TRBJ2-7; D is ambiguous. V was shortened by 6 bases and J by 7 bases, with 22 bases between the two germline ends. CDR1 is MNHEY and CDR2 is SMNVEV in the germline V gene (reference sequence). CDR3 size: 15 residues. CDR3 residues: CASRLRSPLVREQYF. The CDR3 DNA reads as TGTGCCAGCAGGCTCAGGTCCCCTCTTGTAAGGGAGCAGTACTTC.

The rearrangement links TRBV18 to TRBJ2-4; 12 nucleotides line up with TRBD2. The CDR3 has 17 amino acids. Looked up from germline, CDR1 is KGHSH and CDR2 is LQKENI. With 0 bases clipped from V and 6 bases from J, the junction kept 6 bases outside the gene matches. CDR3 nucleotides: TGTGCCAGCTCACCACCGGCTAGCGGGAGGGTTGGAAACATTCAGTACTTC. It codes for CASSPPASGRVGNIQYF. Variable domain in full (rest from reference TRBV18 and TRBJ2-4): NAGVMQNPRHLVRRRGQEARLRCSPMKGHSHVYWYRQLPEEGLKFMVYLQKENIIDESGMPKERFSAEFPKEGPSILRIQQVVRGDSAAYFCASSPPASGRVGNIQYFGAGTRLSVL.

CDR3 nucleotides: TGTGCCAGCAGCGACGACAGGGGTCGGTGGGAGCAGTACTTC. Amino acids: CASSDDRGRWEQYF. V and J are TRBV7-9 and TRBJ2-7; 8 bases map to TRBD1. Germline-derived CDR1 and CDR2 are SEHNR and FQNEAQ (reference sequence). The CDR3 loop spans 14 amino acids. V dropped 5 bases and J dropped 7; count of bases not matched to a gene: 10.

The chain employs TRBV19 and TRBJ1-2, with no clear D. CDR1 is LNHDA, CDR2 SQIVND, per germline (reference sequence). The CDR3 is 12 amino acids. Trimming took 8 bases from V and 4 from J, leaving 11 bases between them. CDR3 amino acids: CASSQVGYGYTF. The CDR3 coding sequence is TGTGCCAGTTCCCAGGTCGGCTATGGCTACACCTTC.

The rearrangement uses TRBV29-1 and TRBJ1-1; TRBD1 matches at 7 bases. Losses at the gene ends were 3 bases for V and 1 base for J; bases not matched to a gene: 2. Per germline, CDR1 SQVTM and CDR2 ANQGSEA. CDR3 length: 13 amino acids. The CDR3 DNA sequence: TGCAGCGTTGATAGGACAGGGAACACTGAAGCTTTCTTT. Translating it yields CSVDRTGNTEAFF.